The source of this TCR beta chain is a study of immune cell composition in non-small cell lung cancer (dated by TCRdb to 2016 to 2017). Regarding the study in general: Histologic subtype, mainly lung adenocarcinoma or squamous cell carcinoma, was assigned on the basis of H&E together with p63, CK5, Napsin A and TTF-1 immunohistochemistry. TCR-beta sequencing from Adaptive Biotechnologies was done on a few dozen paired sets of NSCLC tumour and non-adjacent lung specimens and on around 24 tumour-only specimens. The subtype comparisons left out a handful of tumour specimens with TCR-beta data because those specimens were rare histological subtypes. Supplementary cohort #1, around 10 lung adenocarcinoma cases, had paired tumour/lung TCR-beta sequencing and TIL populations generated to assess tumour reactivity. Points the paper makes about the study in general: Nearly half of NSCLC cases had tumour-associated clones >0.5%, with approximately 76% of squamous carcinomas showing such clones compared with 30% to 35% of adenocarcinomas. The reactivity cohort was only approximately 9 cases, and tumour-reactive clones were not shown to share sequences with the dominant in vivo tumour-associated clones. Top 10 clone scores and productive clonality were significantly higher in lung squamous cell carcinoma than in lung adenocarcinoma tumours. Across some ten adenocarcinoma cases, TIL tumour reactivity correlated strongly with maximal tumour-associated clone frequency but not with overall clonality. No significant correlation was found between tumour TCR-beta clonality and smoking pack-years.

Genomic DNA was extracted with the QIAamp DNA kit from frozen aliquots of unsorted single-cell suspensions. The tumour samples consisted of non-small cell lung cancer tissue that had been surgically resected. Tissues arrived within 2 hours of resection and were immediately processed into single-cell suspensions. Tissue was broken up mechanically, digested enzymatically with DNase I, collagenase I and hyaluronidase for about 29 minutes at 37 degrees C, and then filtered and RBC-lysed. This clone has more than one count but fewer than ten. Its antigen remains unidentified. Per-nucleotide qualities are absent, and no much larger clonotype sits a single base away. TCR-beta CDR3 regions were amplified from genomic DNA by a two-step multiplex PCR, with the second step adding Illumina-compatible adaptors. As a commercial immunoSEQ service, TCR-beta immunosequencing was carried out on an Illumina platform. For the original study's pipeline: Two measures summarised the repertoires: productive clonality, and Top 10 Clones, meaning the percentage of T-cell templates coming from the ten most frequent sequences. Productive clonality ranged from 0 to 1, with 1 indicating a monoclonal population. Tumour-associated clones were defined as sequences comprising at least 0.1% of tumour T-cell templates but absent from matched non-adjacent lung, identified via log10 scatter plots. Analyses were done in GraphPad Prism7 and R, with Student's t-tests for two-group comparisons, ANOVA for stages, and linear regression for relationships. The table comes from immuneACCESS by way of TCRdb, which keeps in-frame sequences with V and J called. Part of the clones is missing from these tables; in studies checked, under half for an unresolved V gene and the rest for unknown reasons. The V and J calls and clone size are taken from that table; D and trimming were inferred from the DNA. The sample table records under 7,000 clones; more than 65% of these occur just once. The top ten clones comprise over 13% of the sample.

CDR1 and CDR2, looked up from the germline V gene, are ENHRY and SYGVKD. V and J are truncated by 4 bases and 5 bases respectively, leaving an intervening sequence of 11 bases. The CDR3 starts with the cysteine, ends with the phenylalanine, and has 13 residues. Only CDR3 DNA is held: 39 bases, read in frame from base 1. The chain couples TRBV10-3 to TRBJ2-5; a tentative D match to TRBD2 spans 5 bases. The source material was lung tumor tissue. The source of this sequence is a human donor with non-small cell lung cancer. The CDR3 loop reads CAISGRAWETQYF. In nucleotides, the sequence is TGTGCCATCAGTGGGCGGGCCTGGGAGACCCAGTACTTC.